These 28 T cell receptor beta chains share one sample of origin, sequenced in a study of tumor-infiltrating lymphocytes in primary liver carcinoma. Reverse transcription of around 500 ng total RNA with a constant-region primer produced TCR beta cDNA. Amplification in three nested multiplex PCR rounds with slightly modified ARM-PCR gave rise to TCR beta libraries. It was with TRBV1-TRBV30 forward primers and a C-beta reverse primer that the first two PCR rounds were run, at 10 cycles each. TCRdb ran MiXCR on the multiplex PCR reads and lists one entry per CDR3 protein. The sample consists of roughly 120,000 distinct CDR3 sequences, 50% to 65% of them appearing once. Starting material for RNA and DNA co-extraction consisted of about 20-32 mg of unsorted bulk tissue. The sample taken for sequencing was liver tumor tissue from sampling region 1. Subset indicated: tumor region T1, superior pole. Receptors originate from a woman aged 55-69 years with primary liver carcinoma and hepatitis B virus infection.

In the case of this clonotype: The junction shows a germline mismatch at one end, possibly a read error. The V gene is TRBV4-1, the J gene TRBJ2-5; tentatively, D is TRBD1 (6 bases). Germline values: CDR1 MGHRA, CDR2 YSYEKL. This CDR3 comprises 14 residues. CDR3 DNA sequence: TGCGCCAACAGCCAGGGGTCCCAACAAGAGACCCAGTACTTC. As protein: CANSQGSQQETQYF.

The chain has TRBV5-1 and TRBJ2-7, with D perhaps matching TRBD1 (6 bases). Trimming removed 2 bases at V and 3 bases at J, with 15 bases between. This CDR3 has 15 amino acids. Germline values: CDR1 SGHRS, CDR2 YFSETQ. This CDR3 reads CASSLNHGQNYEQYF. In DNA, the CDR3 is TGCGCCAGCAGCTTAAACCACGGACAGAACTACGAGCAGTACTTC.

The chain combines TRBV6-2 or TRBV6-3 with TRBJ1-5; D is unresolved. This CDR3 is built from 15 residues. V was pared by 7 bases and J by 5 bases, with 18 bases between. CDR1 and CDR2 (germline): MNHEY, SVGEGT. This CDR3 is CASTRPPGSDQPQHF. CDR3 nucleotides: TGTGCCAGCACCAGACCGCCTGGGAGCGATCAGCCCCAGCATTTT.

To note about this clonotype: A much more abundant neighbour one base away suggests this may be a read error. The DNA is omitted, as the CDR3 cannot be located on it reliably, and the CDR3 follows TCRdb's listing. CDR3 loop: CSVLERAGANVLTF. J is TRBJ2-6 and V is TRBV29-1. Germline V gene lookup returns CDR1 SQVTM and CDR2 ANQGSEA. The CDR3 is 14 amino acids in total, end residues counted.

A word on this clonotype: A clone one base away is much larger, so this may be a read error. J is TRBJ2-7 and V is TRBV29-1, with a tentative D call TRBD1 (6 bases). Trimming removed 8 bases at V and 2 bases at J, with 16 bases between. The CDR3 totals 13 residues. CDR1 and CDR2 from the germline V gene are SQVTM and ANQGSEA. This CDR3 reads CSLGPRGAYEQYF. The CDR3 coding sequence is TGCAGCCTTGGACCCAGGGGCGCCTACGAGCAGTACTTC.

This clonotype was recorded a few times. The chain couples TRBV5-1 to TRBJ1-1; 9 nucleotides align to TRBD1. CDR3 length: 15 amino acids. Trimming at V came to 4 bases and at J to 4 bases, leaving 8 bases not matched to a gene. CDR1 and CDR2 (germline): SGHRS, YFSETQ. CDR3 sequence: CASSGRGTGRTEAFF. The CDR3 DNA follows: TGCGCCAGCAGCGGACGCGGGACAGGGCGCACTGAAGCTTTCTTT. Together with reference TRBV5-1 and TRBJ1-1, the CDR3 gives the full variable domain: KAGVTQTPRYLIKTRGQQVTLSCSPISGHRSVSWYQQTPGQGLQFLFEYFSETQRNKGNFPGRFSGRQFSNSRSEMNVSTLELGDSALYLCASSGRGTGRTEAFFGQGTRLTVV.

Worth noting for this clonotype: The final CDR3 position lacks the conserved phenylalanine or tryptophan, pointing to a likely read error. J is TRBJ2-1 and V is TRBV11-2, with D perhaps TRBD1 (6 bases). Germline V CDR1 and CDR2: SGHAT, FQNNGV. The CDR3 covers 15 residues. V dropped 7 bases and J dropped 6 bases, with 19 bases sitting between them. The CDR3 DNA reads TGTGCCAGCAACATAGAAGGGGGAGAGATCAATGAGCAGTTCTTA. Translated, it gives CASNIEGGEINEQFL.

This clonotype has more than one count but fewer than ten. CDR3 bases: TGTGCCAGCACTCCCACCGAGGGGGTTCCTGGGGCCAACGTCCTGACTTTC. It codes for CASTPTEGVPGANVLTF. The V and J genes are TRBV28 and TRBJ2-6; the D gene is possibly TRBD1 (6 bases). The CDR3 has 17 residues. CDR1 and CDR2 from the germline V gene are MDHEN and SYDVKM. V was pared by 7 bases and J by 2 bases, with 18 bases between.

Points on this clonotype: In this CDR3 the conserved last residue, phenylalanine or tryptophan, is missing, so a read error is likely. The limits of the CDR3 on the DNA are not certain, so only TCRdb's listed CDR3 is given. The chain recombines TRBV11-1 with TRBJ2-2. Germline V CDR1 and CDR2: SGHAT, FQDESV (reference sequence). Both ends counted, the CDR3 spans 14 residues. CDR3 in amino acids: CASRPSLDTGELFC.

This clonotype was recorded once. V usage is TRBV19 and J usage is TRBJ2-7, with no clear D. Trimming left V 6 bases short and J 9 bases short, with 15 bases between. The CDR3 sequence is 12 residues long. Germline V gene data show CDR1 as LNHDA and CDR2 as SQIVND (reference sequence). This CDR3 is CASSRVGGRQYF. The DNA for the CDR3 is TGTGCCAGTAGCCGCGTGGGTGGTCGGCAGTACTTC.

Comment on this clonotype: Germline and junction disagree at one end, which may indicate a read error. The chain recombines TRBV11-2 with TRBJ2-1; 8 nucleotides agree with TRBD1. The germline gives CDR1 SGHAT, CDR2 FQNNGV. CDR3 length: 16 amino acids. The CDR3 here is CASSDPTGVFDNEKFF. CDR3 nucleotide sequence: TGTGCCAGCAGCGACCCGACAGGGGTTTTTGACAATGAGAAGTTCTTC.

About this clonotype itself: Germline is not matched at one junction end, which may reflect a read error. V usage is TRBV4-2 and J usage is TRBJ1-2, with unresolved D. CDR3 length equals 15 residues. CDR1 LGHNA and CDR2 YNFKEQ come from the germline V gene. The chain's CDR3 is CSSSQWSVQTYGYTF. CDR3 DNA: TGTTCCAGCAGCCAATGGTCTGTACAGACCTATGGCTACACCTTC.

The chain has TRBV30 and TRBJ1-2, with D uncertain. The CDR3 totals 15 residues. Germline values: CDR1 GTSNPN, CDR2 SVGIG (reference sequence). V lost 0 bases and J lost 6, with 17 bases in between. CDR3 coding DNA: TGTGCCTGGAGTGTACGGAAGGGAAGAGACCATGGCTACACCTTC. Amino acids: CAWSVRKGRDHGYTF.

Remarks on this clonotype: The CDR3 does not close with the conserved phenylalanine or tryptophan, likely indicating a read error. The V gene is TRBV6-1, the J gene TRBJ1-2; D not certain. V lost 6 bases to trimming and J lost 3 bases, with 8 bases between them. Germline-derived CDR1 and CDR2 are MNHNS and SASEGT. CDR3 length: 12 residues. The CDR3 reads CASRPVDYGYTL. As DNA, the CDR3 is TGTGCCAGCAGGCCAGTGGACTATGGCTACACCCTC.

With respect to this clonotype: This may be a read error, as it is one base from a much larger clone. The gene calls are TRBV28 and TRBJ2-6; no definite D call. The V and J ends lost 7 bases and 0 bases respectively, with 7 bases between them. This CDR3 spans 14 amino acids. CDR1 is MDHEN and CDR2 is SYDVKM in the germline V gene. The CDR3 spells CASTRFSGANVLTF. In DNA form, the CDR3 reads TGTGCCAGCACGAGGTTCTCTGGGGCCAACGTCCTGACTTTC.

This clonotype was seen ten or more times. The rearrangement uses TRBV6-6 and TRBJ1-5; 10 bases fit TRBD1. V lost 6 bases, J lost 4 bases, and 6 bases stayed unmatched. Germline V gene sequence: CDR1 MNHNY, CDR2 SVGAGI (reference sequence). The CDR3 is 15 amino acids. The CDR3 DNA is TGTGCCAGCAGAGCGTGGGACAGGGGTAATCAGCCCCAGCATTTT. It codes for CASRAWDRGNQPQHF.

This clonotype was detected a few times. V is TRBV5-1 and J is TRBJ2-3; D perhaps matches TRBD2 (6 bases). V was pared by 0 bases and J by 3 bases, with 14 bases between. Germline V lookup: CDR1 SGHRS, CDR2 YFSETQ. The CDR3 covers 16 residues. The CDR3 DNA reads as TGCGCCAGCAGCTTGGGGGGGGACCTCTGGACAGATACGCAGTATTTT. This encodes CASSLGGDLWTDTQYF.

In this sample, this clonotype turned up a few times. This chain links TRBV12-3 or TRBV12-4 with TRBJ1-6; D remains unclear. The CDR3 is made up of 14 amino acids. Trimming took off 6 bases at V and 9 bases at J, with 15 bases between the two ends. The CDR3 DNA sequence: TGTGCCAGCAGAGAAAGCTCCGGAATTTCACCCCTCCACTTT. It encodes CASRESSGISPLHF.

The chain couples TRBV7-9 to TRBJ2-5, with 8 bases matching TRBD1. The V gene's germline CDR1 is SEHNR and CDR2 FQNEAQ (reference sequence). This CDR3 has 17 residues. V lost 4 bases and J lost 2; bases outside the gene matches: 12. For the CDR3, the DNA is TGTGCCAGCAGCTCCTCCCTGGGACAGGTCTGGCAAGAGACCCAGTACTTC. This translates into CASSSSLGQVWQETQYF. The full variable domain, in which reference TRBV7-9 and TRBJ2-5 provide the parts outside the CDR3, is DTGVSQNPRHKITKRGQNVTFRCDPISEHNRLYWYRQTLGQGPEFLTYFQNEAQLEKSRLLSDRFSAERPKGSFSTLEIQRTEQGDSAMYLCASSSSLGQVWQETQYFGPGTRLLVL.

Turning to this clonotype: One end of the junction does not line up with germline, which may come from a read error. The J gene is TRBJ2-3, the V gene TRBV11-2, with 8 bases identical to TRBD2. The CDR3 is made up of 15 amino acids. Germline V gene lookup returns CDR1 SGHAT and CDR2 FQNNGV. CDR3 in amino acids: CASSPGLVSTYTRYF. The CDR3, as DNA: TGTGCCAGCAGCCCGGGACTAGTTAGCACATATACGCGGTATTTT.

This clonotype showed up just once. Germline is not matched at one junction end, which may reflect a read error. The V gene is TRBV5-5, the J gene TRBJ2-5; D call uncertain. This CDR3 comprises 12 residues. Germline CDR1 SGHKS, CDR2 YYEKEE (reference sequence). CDR3 coding DNA: TGTGCCAGCGGCTTGGGGTTTGAGACCCAGTACTTC. Residues: CASGLGFETQYF.

This clonotype came up many times. V usage is TRBV11-2 and J usage is TRBJ2-3; 7 bases map to TRBD1. The CDR3 is 16 residues long. The germline V gene encodes CDR1 SGHAT and CDR2 FQNNGV. The junction had 8 bases not matched to a gene; V was cut back by 3 bases and J by 2 bases. For the CDR3, the DNA is TGTGCCAGCAGCTTGCAGACAGGGTCTTTCACAGATACGCAGTATTTT. Translating it yields CASSLQTGSFTDTQYF.

As to this clonotype: An end of the junction differs from the germline gene, which may be a read error. The rearrangement uses TRBV29-1 and TRBJ2-1; the D is unclear. In germline, CDR1 is SQVTM, CDR2 ANQGSEA. The CDR3 length is 15 residues. CDR3 DNA: TGCAGCGTTGTTAGCTGGCAAAGCTCCTATAATGGGCAGTTCTTC. It codes for CSVVSWQSSYNGQFF.

Concerning this clonotype itself: A single base separates this from a much larger clone, so it may be a read error. The chain is built from TRBV13 and TRBJ1-2, with 7 bases identical to TRBD1. After removal of 7 bases from V and 4 bases from J, the junction contained 9 bases not matched to a gene. The germline V gene has CDR1 PRHDT and CDR2 FYEKMQ (reference sequence). The CDR3 consists of 14 residues. CDR3 coding DNA: TGTGCCAGCACGGGACAGCTGATGTCCTATGGCTACACCTTC. It is translated as CASTGQLMSYGYTF.

In the case of this clonotype: At one boundary the junction diverges from the germline segment, which might be a read error. The chain employs TRBV11-2 and TRBJ2-5; 11 positions agree with TRBD2. Germline V gene lookup returns CDR1 SGHAT and CDR2 FQNNGV. The CDR3 is made up of 17 amino acids. CDR3 residues: CASSLFPGLAAQETQYF. DNA of the CDR3: TGCGCCAGCAGCTTATTCCCGGGACTAGCGGCACAAGAGACCCAGTACTTC.

To note about this clonotype: A much larger clonotype is one base distant, so this may be a read error. The chain employs TRBV6-1 and TRBJ1-1; 11 positions agree with TRBD1. Trimming took 8 bases from V and 4 from J; bases not matched to a gene: 9. This CDR3 region has 15 residues. Per the germline V gene, CDR1 is MNHNS and CDR2 is SASEGT. CDR3: CASCLHGTGGTEAFF. The CDR3 DNA sequence: TGTGCCAGCTGTTTGCACGGGACAGGGGGCACTGAAGCTTTCTTT.

Worth noting for this clonotype: This may come from a read error, since a much larger clone is one base off. V and J are TRBV14 and TRBJ1-2, with no clear D. V dropped 0 bases and J dropped 4 bases, with 12 bases sitting between them. This CDR3 is built from 15 residues. The germline CDR1 and CDR2 sequences are SGHDN and FVKESK. The CDR3 here is CASSQDETPVYGYTF. The CDR3 DNA reads TGTGCCAGCAGCCAAGATGAAACCCCGGTCTATGGCTACACCTTC. Combining the CDR3 with reference TRBV14 and TRBJ1-2 gives the whole variable domain EAGVTQFPSHSVIEKGQTVTLRCDPISGHDNLYWYRRVMGKEIKFLLHFVKESKQDESGMPNNRFLAERTGGTYSTLKVQPAELEDSGVYFCASSQDETPVYGYTFGSGTRLTVV.

This rearrangement joins TRBV28 to TRBJ1-3; 8 nucleotides match TRBD1. Germline assignment: CDR1 MDHEN and CDR2 SYDVKM. V lost 5 bases and J lost 2; bases outside the gene matches: 2. The CDR3 is 14 residues long. CDR3 nucleotide sequence: TGTGCCAGCAGTGCGGGACAGGCTGGAAACACCATATATTTT. It is translated as CASSAGQAGNTIYF.